One and the same sample provided the 13 T cell receptor beta chains below, sequenced in a study of cytotoxic CD8 clonotypes in ibrutinib-treated CLL. Sequencing used immunoSEQ multiplex PCR; TCRdb keeps in-frame clones, though not all of them. In the table there are about 130,000 clones, about 80% of which are singletons. Sequencing used PBMCs, obtained after 12 months of ibrutinib treatment. These TCRs come from a human donor with chronic lymphocytic leukemia.

The chain recombines TRBV6-1 with TRBJ2-2; D call uncertain. The CDR3 is 12 amino acids. CDR1 is MNHNS, CDR2 SASEGT, per germline. Deletions cut 7 bases from V and 1 base from J, with 4 bases between. Here the CDR3 DNA reads TGTGCCAGCACCCGGAACACCGGGGAGCTGTTTTTT. Translated, it gives CASTRNTGELFF.

V and J are TRBV29-1 and TRBJ1-5, with unresolved D. Germline CDR1 is SQVTM and CDR2 is ANQGSEA. This CDR3 is built from 14 residues. Deletions cut 5 bases from V and 0 bases from J, with 11 bases between. CDR3 sequence: CSVREGNSNQPQHF. CDR3 nucleotides: TGCAGCGTTCGGGAAGGCAATAGCAATCAGCCCCAGCATTTT.

The V gene is TRBV7-9, the J gene TRBJ1-5, with D unclear. V shed 4 bases and J shed 5 bases, with 21 bases lying between them. The CDR3 is 17 residues long. Per the germline V gene, CDR1 is SEHNR and CDR2 is FQNEAQ (reference sequence). The chain's CDR3 is CASSSGFGEAFDQPQHF. The CDR3 region has the DNA TGTGCCAGCAGCTCCGGATTCGGGGAGGCTTTCGATCAGCCCCAGCATTTT.

The rearrangement links TRBV28 to TRBJ1-1; no clear D gene. The CDR3 has 13 amino acids. The V and J ends lost 3 bases and 3 bases respectively, with 8 bases between them. Per the germline V gene, CDR1 is MDHEN and CDR2 is SYDVKM. The CDR3: CASSFGPDTEAFF. The DNA for the CDR3 is TGTGCCAGCAGTTTTGGCCCAGACACTGAAGCTTTCTTT.

This sequence joins TRBV29-1 and TRBJ1-3; 8 positions match TRBD1. The CDR3 length is 14 residues. Per the germline V gene, CDR1 is SQVTM and CDR2 is ANQGSEA. The junction had 9 bases not matched to a gene; V was cut back by 7 bases and J by 4 bases. DNA of the CDR3: TGCAGCGCCGAAAGGACAGGGCCAGGAAACACCATATATTTT. Protein product: CSAERTGPGNTIYF.

V is TRBV7-6 and J is TRBJ2-3; D unresolved. V lost 1 base and J 0 bases, leaving 5 bases between the germline ends. The germline CDR1 and CDR2 sequences are SGHVS and FNYEAQ. The CDR3 covers 14 residues. The CDR3 bases are TGTGCCAGCAGCTTAGTTCGGAGCACAGATACGCAGTATTTT. It yields the protein CASSLVRSTDTQYF. Looking up the rest from reference TRBV7-6 and TRBJ2-3 gives the full variable domain: GAGVSQSPRYKVTKRGQDVALRCDPISGHVSLYWYRQALGQGPEFLTYFNYEAQQDKSGLPNDRFSAERPEGSISTLTIQRTEQRDSAMYRCASSLVRSTDTQYFGPGTRLTVL.

The chain employs TRBV7-9 and TRBJ1-2; no definite D call. CDR1 is SEHNR, CDR2 FQNEAQ, per germline (reference sequence). This CDR3 is built from 14 residues. V lost 1 base to trimming and J lost 3 bases, with 9 bases between them. The CDR3 coding sequence is TGTGCCAGCAGCTTAGGGGCCATGGACTATGGCTACACCTTC. Its protein is CASSLGAMDYGYTF.

The CDR3 bases are TGTGCCAGCAGCCCCACCGGGGGTTCCAACTACGAGCAGTACTTC. Amino acid sequence: CASSPTGGSNYEQYF. This chain links TRBV7-3 with TRBJ2-7; weak D call: TRBD2 (6 bases). The CDR3 has 15 amino acids. From germline, CDR1 is SGHTA and CDR2 FQGTGA. The V and J ends lost 5 bases and 3 bases respectively, with 17 bases between them.

The chain uses TRBV4-2 and TRBJ2-1; D uncertain. Germline V CDR1 and CDR2: LGHNA, YNFKEQ. V dropped 0 bases and J dropped 0 bases, with 12 bases sitting between them. This CDR3 is 17 amino acids long. The CDR3 spells CASSQDGLSSSYNEQFF. In nucleotides, the CDR3 is TGTGCCAGCAGCCAAGATGGGCTTTCTAGCTCCTACAATGAGCAGTTCTTC.

This chain connects TRBV7-8 to TRBJ2-1, with TRBD2 as a possible D gene (5 bases). The V gene lost 2 bases and the J gene lost 0 bases, with 23 bases spanning the gap. From germline, CDR1 is SGHVS and CDR2 FQNEAQ. The CDR3 runs 20 residues. CDR3 bases: TGTGCCAGCAGCTTATTTATTAGTTATGAGGGAAAAAGCTCCTACAATGAGCAGTTCTTC. Encoded protein: CASSLFISYEGKSSYNEQFF.

This chain joins TRBV11-2 and TRBJ2-3; TRBD2 aligns across 8 bases. Germline-derived CDR1 and CDR2 are SGHAT and FQNNGV. V was pared by 1 base and J by 6 bases, with 6 bases of the junction left unmatched. This CDR3 region has 15 residues. The CDR3 protein is CASSLASGGWDTQYF. The CDR3 region has the DNA TGTGCCAGCAGCTTAGCAAGCGGGGGATGGGATACGCAGTATTTT.

This chain uses TRBV11-3 with TRBJ2-5; 8 nucleotides line up with TRBD1. Germline V gives CDR1 SGHNT, CDR2 YENEEA. The CDR3 is made up of 13 amino acids. J lost 8 bases, V lost 2 bases, and 4 bases had no gene match. DNA for the CDR3: TGTGCCAGCAGCTTATACAGGGGGGAAACCCAGTACTTC. Amino acid sequence: CASSLYRGETQYF.

This clone was found once. The rearrangement uses TRBV9 and TRBJ2-2; 7 nucleotides agree with TRBD2. The J segment lost 0 bases and the V segment lost 4 bases, leaving 15 bases of the junction unmatched. In germline, CDR1 is SGDLS, CDR2 YYNGEE. CDR3 size: 19 residues. CDR3 in DNA: TGTGCCAGCAGCTATCCCTTTATGGGACTACCCTCGAACACCGGGGAGCTGTTTTTT. Translated, it gives CASSYPFMGLPSNTGELFF.